This entry lists 11 T cell receptor beta chains sequenced from one sample in a study of cytomegalovirus exposure and HLA in healthy donors. Use of 60 Vbeta and 13 Jbeta primers characterized the PCR. TCRdb keeps only in-frame clones here, not all; method: immunoSEQ multiplex PCR. The table lists just over 150,000 clones, more than 60% of them singletons, with about 1.4% in the top ten. The source material was PBMCs. These TCRs come from a woman in her 30s in good health and CMV-seronegative.

The table lists this clone with a count of one. The genes are TRBV15 and TRBJ1-2; 9 nucleotides align to TRBD1. V lost 3 bases and J lost 2; bases outside the gene matches: 7. Germline values: CDR1 LNHNV, CDR2 YYDKDF (reference sequence). The CDR3 sequence is 16 residues long. The CDR3 sequence: CATSSNIGQGNYGYTF. The CDR3 DNA follows: TGTGCCACCAGCAGTAACATAGGACAGGGGAACTATGGCTACACCTTC.

V usage is TRBV5-6 and J usage is TRBJ1-2, with D uncertain. The germline V and J ends were trimmed by 4 bases and 5 bases, with 12 bases remaining between them. The CDR3 runs to 13 residues. Germline lookup yields CDR1 SGHDT and CDR2 YYEEEE. The CDR3 is CASSLREYYGYTF. The CDR3 region has the DNA TGTGCCAGCAGCCTACGGGAATATTATGGCTACACCTTC.

With regard to this clone: The conserved phenylalanine or tryptophan normally closing the CDR3 is absent here, so this likely arose from a read error. The chain couples TRBV27 to TRBJ2-7; TRBD1 is a possible D gene (5 bases). Trimming left V 4 bases short and J 3 bases short, with 10 bases between. Per germline, CDR1 MNHEY and CDR2 SMNVEV (reference sequence). The CDR3 contains 13 residues. In nucleotides, the CDR3 is TGTGCCAGCAGTTCTCAAGACAGCTACGAGCAGTACCTC. Its protein is CASSSQDSYEQYL.

This clone was seen a handful of times. The genes are TRBV5-1 and TRBJ2-6; 11 nucleotides agree with TRBD1. CDR3 length equals 18 residues. Trimming at V came to 3 bases and at J to 1 base, leaving 6 bases not matched to a gene. CDR1 and CDR2 from the germline V gene are SGHRS and YFSETQ. The CDR3 DNA is TGCGCCAGCAGCTCCGGGGACAGGGGGAAATCTGGGGCCAACGTCCTGACTTTC. As protein: CASSSGDRGKSGANVLTF.

V usage is TRBV5-4 and J usage is TRBJ2-1; TRBD2 matches at 9 bases. The germline V gene has CDR1 SGHNT and CDR2 YYREEE (reference sequence). After removal of 5 bases from V and 5 bases from J, the junction contained 11 bases not matched to a gene. This CDR3 has 16 residues. Here the CDR3 reads CASRRTAGGMDNEQFF. DNA of the CDR3: TGTGCCAGCAGACGCACCGCGGGAGGGATGGACAATGAGCAGTTCTTC.

This clone was counted only a few times. The V call is TRBV5-1, the J call TRBJ2-7; 8 nucleotides match TRBD1. Germline trimming cut 4 bases from V and 6 bases from J; bases unmatched to any gene: 12. The CDR3 is 15 amino acids. Germline V CDR1 and CDR2: SGHRS, YFSETQ. As DNA, the CDR3 is TGCGCCAGCAGCATAACACCAGGGGGCGTGACCGAGCAGTACTTC. Translated: CASSITPGGVTEQYF.

V is TRBV30 and J is TRBJ1-1; 8 nucleotides align to TRBD1. J was trimmed by 3 bases and V by 7 bases; bases with no gene match: 7. The CDR3 runs to 13 residues. Germline V gene data show CDR1 as GTSNPN and CDR2 as SVGIG (reference sequence). CDR3 loop: CASTTGEYTEAFF. The CDR3 DNA reads as TGTGCCTCCACGACAGGGGAGTACACTGAAGCTTTCTTT.

V and J are TRBV6-4 and TRBJ2-1, with 12 bases matching TRBD2. V shed 5 bases, J shed 6 bases, and the junction held 5 bases outside the gene matches. CDR3 length: 15 residues. CDR1 is MRHNA and CDR2 is SNTAGT in the germline V gene. Here the CDR3 reads CASSRTSGDPNEQFF. The DNA of the CDR3 is TGTGCCAGCAGTCGGACTAGCGGGGACCCCAATGAGCAGTTCTTC.

The rearrangement uses TRBV2 and TRBJ2-2; 9 nucleotides match TRBD2. The germline CDR1 and CDR2 sequences are SNHLY and FYNNEI. J gave up 5 bases and V 5 bases, and 9 bases lay outside the gene matches. The CDR3 extends over 16 amino acids. The CDR3 DNA sequence: TGTGCCAGCAGTCCCCGCGCTAGCGGGGCGACCGGGGAGCTGTTTTTT. Translating it yields CASSPRASGATGELFF.

This rearrangement joins TRBV28 to TRBJ2-4; D perhaps matches TRBD2 (5 bases). Germline CDR1 reads MDHEN; CDR2 reads SYDVKM. Trimming took 6 bases from V and 6 from J, leaving 21 bases between them. The CDR3 consists of 16 residues. CDR3 protein: CASSLNSLAKGNIQYF. CDR3 sequence (DNA): TGTGCCAGCAGCCTTAACTCCCTAGCAAAGGGAAACATTCAGTACTTC.

The chain carries TRBV2 and TRBJ2-7, with D unresolved. CDR3 length: 12 amino acids. V was pared by 3 bases and J by 6 bases, with 9 bases between. Germline V gene sequence: CDR1 SNHLY, CDR2 FYNNEI. The DNA of the CDR3 is TGTGCCAGCAGTGACCGCCGAGCCGAGCAGTACTTC. Its translation: CASSDRRAEQYF. The full variable domain, its missing parts supplied by reference TRBV2 and TRBJ2-7, is EPEVTQTPSHQVTQMGQEVILRCVPISNHLYFYWYRQILGQKVEFLVSFYNNEISEKSEIFDDQFSVERPDGSNFTLKIRSTKLEDSAMYFCASSDRRAEQYFGPGTRLTVT.